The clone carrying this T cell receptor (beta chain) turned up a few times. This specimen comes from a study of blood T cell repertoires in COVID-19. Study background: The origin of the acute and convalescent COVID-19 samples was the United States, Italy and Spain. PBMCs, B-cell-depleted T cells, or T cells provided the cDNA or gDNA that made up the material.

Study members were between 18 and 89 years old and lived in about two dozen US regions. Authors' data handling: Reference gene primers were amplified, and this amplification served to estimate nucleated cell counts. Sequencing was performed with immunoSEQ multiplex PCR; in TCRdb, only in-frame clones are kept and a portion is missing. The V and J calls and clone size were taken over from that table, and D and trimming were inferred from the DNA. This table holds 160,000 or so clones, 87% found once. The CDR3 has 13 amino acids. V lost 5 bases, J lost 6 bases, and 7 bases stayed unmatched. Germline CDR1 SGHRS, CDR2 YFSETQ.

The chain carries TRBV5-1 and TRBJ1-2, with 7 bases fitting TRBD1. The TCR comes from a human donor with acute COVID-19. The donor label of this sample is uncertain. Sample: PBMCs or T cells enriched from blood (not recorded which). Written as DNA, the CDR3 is TGCGCCAGCAGTTGGAGACAGGGAGATGGCTACACCTTC. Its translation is CASSWRQGDGYTF. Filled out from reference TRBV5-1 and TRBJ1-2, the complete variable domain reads KAGVTQTPRYLIKTRGQQVTLSCSPISGHRSVSWYQQTPGQGLQFLFEYFSETQRNKGNFPGRFSGRQFSNSRSEMNVSTLELGDSALYLCASSWRQGDGYTFGSGTRLTVV.